These 4 T cell receptor beta chains originate from one sample sequenced in a study of spatial heterogeneity in lung cancer. Time point reported: blood at routine non-recurrence follow-up after resection. TCRdb passed the 5' RACE reads through MiXCR, listing each CDR3 protein once. The table lists around 45,000 distinct CDR3 sequences, approximately 22% of them singletons. The source was PBMCs, collected at follow-up. Receptors originate from a female donor with early-stage non-small cell lung cancer.

V is TRBV6-5 and J is TRBJ2-1, with D uncertain. Per germline, CDR1 MNHEY and CDR2 SVGAGI. The V gene lost 5 bases and the J gene lost 6 bases, with 11 bases spanning the gap. CDR3 size: 13 residues. The CDR3 region has the DNA TGTGCCAGCAGTGACCCCTTAGCCAATGAGCAGTTCTTC. Protein sequence: CASSDPLANEQFF.

This clonotype was found a few times. The gene calls are TRBV5-6 and TRBJ2-3; no firm D call. Trimming removed 0 bases from V and 2 bases from J, with 22 bases in between. The CDR3 extends over 19 amino acids. CDR1 is SGHDT and CDR2 is YYEEEE in the germline V gene. The CDR3 protein is CASSLAPLIRVEPTDTQYF. The CDR3 bases are TGTGCCAGCAGCTTGGCCCCCCTTATAAGGGTCGAACCCACAGATACGCAGTATTTT.

This clonotype was seen repeatedly, ten times or more. The J gene is TRBJ2-5, the V gene TRBV7-3; D is perhaps TRBD1 (6 bases). Trimming cost V 0 bases and J 3 bases, with 8 bases left between them. This CDR3 is built from 14 residues. Germline CDR1 reads SGHTA; CDR2 reads FQGTGA. In DNA, the CDR3 is TGTGCCAGCAGCTTAACCGGGACAAAAGAGACCCAGTACTTC. It yields the protein CASSLTGTKETQYF.

By its share, this clonotype is medium-sized. The gene calls are TRBV5-1 and TRBJ2-7; D is unclear. Per germline, CDR1 SGHRS and CDR2 YFSETQ. V was trimmed by 0 bases and J by 7 bases, leaving 8 bases between them. The CDR3 is made up of 12 amino acids. CDR3: CASSLAATEQYF. CDR3 DNA sequence: TGCGCCAGCAGCTTGGCCGCGACTGAGCAGTACTTC. The full variable domain, its missing parts supplied by reference TRBV5-1 and TRBJ2-7, is KAGVTQTPRYLIKTRGQQVTLSCSPISGHRSVSWYQQTPGQGLQFLFEYFSETQRNKGNFPGRFSGRQFSNSRSEMNVSTLELGDSALYLCASSLAATEQYFGPGTRLTVT.